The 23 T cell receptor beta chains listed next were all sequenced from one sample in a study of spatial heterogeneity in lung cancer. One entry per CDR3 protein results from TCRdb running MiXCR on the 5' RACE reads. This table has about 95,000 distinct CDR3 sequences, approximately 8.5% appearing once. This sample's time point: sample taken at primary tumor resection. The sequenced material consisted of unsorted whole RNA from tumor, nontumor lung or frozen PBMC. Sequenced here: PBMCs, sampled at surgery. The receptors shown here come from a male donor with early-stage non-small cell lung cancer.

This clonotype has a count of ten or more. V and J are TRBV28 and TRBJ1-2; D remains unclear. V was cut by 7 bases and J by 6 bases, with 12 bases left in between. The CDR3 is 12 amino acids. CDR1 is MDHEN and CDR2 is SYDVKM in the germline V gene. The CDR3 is CASTGRRNGYTF. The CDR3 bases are TGTGCCAGCACGGGAAGGCGGAATGGCTACACCTTC.

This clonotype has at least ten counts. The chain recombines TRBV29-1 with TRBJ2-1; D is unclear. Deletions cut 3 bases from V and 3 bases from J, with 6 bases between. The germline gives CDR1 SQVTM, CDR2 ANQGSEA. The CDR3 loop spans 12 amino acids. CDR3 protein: CSVDHSYNEQFF. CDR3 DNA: TGCAGCGTTGATCACAGCTACAATGAGCAGTTCTTC.

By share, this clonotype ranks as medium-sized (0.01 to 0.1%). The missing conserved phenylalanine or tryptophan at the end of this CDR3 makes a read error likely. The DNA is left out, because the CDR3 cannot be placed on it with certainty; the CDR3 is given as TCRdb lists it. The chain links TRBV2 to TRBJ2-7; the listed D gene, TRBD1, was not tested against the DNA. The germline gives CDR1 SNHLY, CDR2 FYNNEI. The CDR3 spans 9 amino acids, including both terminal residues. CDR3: CASGMDSNL.

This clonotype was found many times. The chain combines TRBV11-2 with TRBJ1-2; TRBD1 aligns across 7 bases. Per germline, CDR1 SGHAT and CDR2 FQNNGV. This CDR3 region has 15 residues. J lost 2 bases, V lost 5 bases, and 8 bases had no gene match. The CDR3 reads CASSRSGGKNYGYTF. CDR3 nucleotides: TGTGCCAGCAGCCGTTCAGGGGGGAAAAACTATGGCTACACCTTC.

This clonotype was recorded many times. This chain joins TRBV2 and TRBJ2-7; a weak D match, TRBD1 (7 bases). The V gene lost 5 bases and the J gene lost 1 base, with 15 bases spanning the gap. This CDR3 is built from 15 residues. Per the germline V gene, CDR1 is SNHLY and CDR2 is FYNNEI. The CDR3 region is CASSSLSGGSYEQYF. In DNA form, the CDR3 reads TGTGCCAGCAGTTCGTTGTCAGGGGGGTCCTACGAGCAGTACTTC.

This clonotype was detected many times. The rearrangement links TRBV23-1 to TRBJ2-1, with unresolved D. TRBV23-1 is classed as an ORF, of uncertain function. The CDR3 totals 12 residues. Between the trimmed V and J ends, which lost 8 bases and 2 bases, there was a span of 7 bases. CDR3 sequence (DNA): TGCGCCAGCCCCCACACCTACAATGAGCAGTTCTTC. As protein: CASPHTYNEQFF.

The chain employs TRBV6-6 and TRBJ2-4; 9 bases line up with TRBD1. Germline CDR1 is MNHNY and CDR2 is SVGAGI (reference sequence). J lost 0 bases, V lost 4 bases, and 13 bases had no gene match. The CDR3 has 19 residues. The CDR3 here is CASSFVPGQGTLAKNIQYF. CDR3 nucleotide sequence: TGTGCCAGCAGTTTCGTCCCGGGACAGGGAACCCTAGCCAAAAACATTCAGTACTTC.

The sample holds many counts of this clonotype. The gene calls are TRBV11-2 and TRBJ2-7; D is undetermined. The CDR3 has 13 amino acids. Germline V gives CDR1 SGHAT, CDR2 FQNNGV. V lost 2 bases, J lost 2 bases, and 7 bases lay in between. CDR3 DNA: TGTGCCAGCAGCTTAAACAGTCCCTACGAGCAGTACTTC. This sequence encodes CASSLNSPYEQYF.

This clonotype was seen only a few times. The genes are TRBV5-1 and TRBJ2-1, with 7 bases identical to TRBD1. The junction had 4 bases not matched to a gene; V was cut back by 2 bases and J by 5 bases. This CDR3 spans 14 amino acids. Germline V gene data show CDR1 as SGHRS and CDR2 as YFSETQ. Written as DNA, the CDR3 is TGCGCCAGCAGCTTACAGGGGCCCGACAATGAGCAGTTCTTC. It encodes CASSLQGPDNEQFF.

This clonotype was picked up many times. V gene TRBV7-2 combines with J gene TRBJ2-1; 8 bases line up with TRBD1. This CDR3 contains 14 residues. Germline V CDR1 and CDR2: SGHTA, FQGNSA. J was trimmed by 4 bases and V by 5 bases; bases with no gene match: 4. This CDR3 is CASSPDRVYNEQFF. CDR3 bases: TGTGCCAGCAGCCCGGACAGGGTGTACAATGAGCAGTTCTTC. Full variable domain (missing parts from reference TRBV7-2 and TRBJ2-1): GAGVSQSPSNKVTEKGKDVELRCDPISGHTALYWYRQSLGQGLEFLIYFQGNSAPDKSGLPSDRFSAERTGGSVSTLTIQRTQQEDSAVYLCASSPDRVYNEQFFGPGTRLTVL.

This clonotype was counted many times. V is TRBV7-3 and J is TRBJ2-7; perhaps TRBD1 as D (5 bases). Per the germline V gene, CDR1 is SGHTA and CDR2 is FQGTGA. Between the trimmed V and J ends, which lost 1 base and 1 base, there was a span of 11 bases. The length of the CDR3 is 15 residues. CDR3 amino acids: CASSLRQLRSYEQYF. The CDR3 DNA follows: TGTGCCAGCAGCTTAAGACAGTTAAGGTCCTACGAGCAGTACTTC.

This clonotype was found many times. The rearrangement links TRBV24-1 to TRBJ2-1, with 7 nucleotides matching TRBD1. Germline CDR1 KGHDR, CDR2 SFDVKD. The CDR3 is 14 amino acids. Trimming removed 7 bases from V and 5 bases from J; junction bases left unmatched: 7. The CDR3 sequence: CATSKGQSNNEQFF. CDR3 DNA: TGTGCCACCAGCAAGGGACAGAGCAACAATGAGCAGTTCTTC.

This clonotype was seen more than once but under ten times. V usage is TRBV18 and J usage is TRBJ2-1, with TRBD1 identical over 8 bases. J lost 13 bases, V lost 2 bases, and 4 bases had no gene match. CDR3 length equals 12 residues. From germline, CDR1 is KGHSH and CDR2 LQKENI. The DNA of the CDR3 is TGTGCCAGCTCACCAGGACAGGGTTCCCAGTTCTTC. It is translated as CASSPGQGSQFF. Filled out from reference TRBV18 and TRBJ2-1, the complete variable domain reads NAGVMQNPRHLVRRRGQEARLRCSPMKGHSHVYWYRQLPEEGLKFMVYLQKENIIDESGMPKERFSAEFPKEGPSILRIQQVVRGDSAAYFCASSPGQGSQFFGPGTRLTVL.

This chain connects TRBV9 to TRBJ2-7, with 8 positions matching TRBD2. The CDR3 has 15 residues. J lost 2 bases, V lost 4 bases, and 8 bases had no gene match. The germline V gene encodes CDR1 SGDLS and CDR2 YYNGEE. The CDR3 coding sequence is TGTGCCAGCAGCCCCCAGCGGGAGCACACCTACGAGCAGTACTTC. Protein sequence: CASSPQREHTYEQYF. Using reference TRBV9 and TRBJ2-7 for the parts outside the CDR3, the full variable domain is DSGVTQTPKHLITATGQRVTLRCSPRSGDLSVYWYQQSLDQGLQFLIQYYNGEERAKGNILERFSAQQFPDLHSELNLSSLELGDSALYFCASSPQREHTYEQYFGPGTRLTVT.

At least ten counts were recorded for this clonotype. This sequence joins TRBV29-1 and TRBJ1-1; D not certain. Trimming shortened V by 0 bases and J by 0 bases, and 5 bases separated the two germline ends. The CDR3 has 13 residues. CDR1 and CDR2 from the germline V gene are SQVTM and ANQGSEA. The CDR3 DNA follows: TGCAGCGTTGAAGAACAGCTGAACACTGAAGCTTTCTTT. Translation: CSVEEQLNTEAFF.

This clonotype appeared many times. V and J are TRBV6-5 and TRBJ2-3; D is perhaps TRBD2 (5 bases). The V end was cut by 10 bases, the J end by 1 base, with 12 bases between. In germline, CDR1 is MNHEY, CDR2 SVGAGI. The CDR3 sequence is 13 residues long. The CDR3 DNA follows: TGTGCCACTAGCCCCCCGGGCACAGATACGCAGTATTTT. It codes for CATSPPGTDTQYF.

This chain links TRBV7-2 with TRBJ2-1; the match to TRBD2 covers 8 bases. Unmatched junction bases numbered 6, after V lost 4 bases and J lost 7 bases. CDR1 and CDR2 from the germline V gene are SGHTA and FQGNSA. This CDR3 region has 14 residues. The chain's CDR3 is CASSSRLARNEQFF. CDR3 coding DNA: TGTGCCAGCAGCTCCCGACTAGCGAGGAATGAGCAGTTCTTC.

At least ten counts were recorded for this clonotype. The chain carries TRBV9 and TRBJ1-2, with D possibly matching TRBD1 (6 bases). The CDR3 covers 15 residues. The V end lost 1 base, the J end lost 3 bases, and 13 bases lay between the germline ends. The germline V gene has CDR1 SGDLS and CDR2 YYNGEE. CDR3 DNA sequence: TGTGCCAGCAGCGTAACTGGACAGCCCTACTATGGCTACACCTTC. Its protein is CASSVTGQPYYGYTF.

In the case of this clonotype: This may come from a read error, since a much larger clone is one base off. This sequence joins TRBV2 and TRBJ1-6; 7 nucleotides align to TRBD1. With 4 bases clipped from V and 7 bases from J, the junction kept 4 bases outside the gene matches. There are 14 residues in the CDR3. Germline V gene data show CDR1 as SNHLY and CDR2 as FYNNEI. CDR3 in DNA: TGTGCCAGCAGTGTGGGACAGCCGAATTCACCCCTCCACTTT. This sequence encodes CASSVGQPNSPLHF.

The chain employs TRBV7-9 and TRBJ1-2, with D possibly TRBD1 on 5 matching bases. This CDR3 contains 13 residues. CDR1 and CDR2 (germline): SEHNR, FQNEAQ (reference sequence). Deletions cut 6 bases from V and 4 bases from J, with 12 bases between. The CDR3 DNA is TGTGCCAGCAGTCCGGGGCCTGGCTATGGCTACACCTTC. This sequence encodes CASSPGPGYGYTF.

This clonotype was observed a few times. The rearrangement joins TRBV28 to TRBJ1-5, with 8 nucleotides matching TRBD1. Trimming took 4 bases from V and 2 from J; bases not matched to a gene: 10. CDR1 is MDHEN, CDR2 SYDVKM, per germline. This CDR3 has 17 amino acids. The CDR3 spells CASSSLRGLRGNQPQHF. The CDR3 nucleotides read TGTGCCAGCAGTTCCCTCAGGGGGCTAAGAGGCAATCAGCCCCAGCATTTT.

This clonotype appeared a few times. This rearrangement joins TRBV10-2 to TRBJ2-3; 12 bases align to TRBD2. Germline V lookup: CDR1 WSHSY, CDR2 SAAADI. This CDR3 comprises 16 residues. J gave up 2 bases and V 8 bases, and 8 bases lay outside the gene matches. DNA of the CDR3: TGCGCCAGCTCCTCATGGACTAGCGGGAACACAGATACGCAGTATTTT. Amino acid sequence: CASSSWTSGNTDTQYF.

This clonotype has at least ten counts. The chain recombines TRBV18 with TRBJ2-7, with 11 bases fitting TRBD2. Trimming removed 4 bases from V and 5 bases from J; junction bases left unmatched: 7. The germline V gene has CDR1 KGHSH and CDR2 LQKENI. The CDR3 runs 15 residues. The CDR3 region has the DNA TGTGCCAGCTCACGCTCACTAGCGGGAGAGAACGAGCAGTACTTC. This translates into CASSRSLAGENEQYF.